Listed below are T cell receptor beta chains from one sample, sequenced in a study of T cells after yellow fever vaccination. TCRdb ran MiXCR on the 5' RACE reads and lists one entry per CDR3 protein. The repertoire includes under 250,000 distinct CDR3 sequences, less than 3.5% of them detected once, and less than 3.5% sits in the top ten. The input for sequencing was CD4+ T cells sorted from PBMCs, taken 10 days after the yellow fever booster vaccination. The receptors derive from a man aged 18 to 29 who received the YFV17D yellow fever vaccine. The CDR3 runs from the conserved cysteine through the conserved F or W. The order of the fields is D gene, J gene, V gene, clone size, CDR3 protein, CDR3 DNA. The D gene is left open where the match is weak. Clone sizes are given selectively: once, few, many, or a class where the clone is expanded.

TRBD2	TRBJ2-7	TRBV30	once	CAWSVWGGKQYF	TGTGCCTGGAGTGTATGGGGAGGGAAGCAGTACTTC
.	TRBJ2-1	TRBV19	few	CASRKRGGRPNEQFF	TGTGCCAGTAGAAAAAGGGGGGGCAGACCTAATGAGCAGTTCTTC
TRBD2	TRBJ2-1	TRBV7-2	many	CASSLRPSGPYNEQFF	TGTGCCAGCAGCCTGAGGCCTAGCGGACCTTACAATGAGCAGTTCTTC
TRBD2	TRBJ2-5	TRBV7-2	many	CASSPSGGQETQYF	TGTGCCAGCAGCCCGTCGGGGGGGCAAGAGACCCAGTACTTC
TRBD1	TRBJ1-2	TRBV7-2	.	CASSLDFQGAGGYTF	TGTGCCAGCAGCTTAGATTTCCAGGGGGCAGGGGGCTACACCTTC
.	TRBJ2-3	TRBV18	few	CASSPLDLGAWTDTQYF	TGTGCCAGCTCACCACTGGACCTAGGGGCCTGGACAGATACGCAGTATTTT
.	TRBJ2-3	TRBV5-4	.	CASSPELEGADTQYF	TGTGCCAGCAGCCCTGAACTAGAAGGCGCAGATACGCAGTATTTT
.	TRBJ1-6	TRBV27	.	CASRFTNSPLHF	TGTGCCAGCAGATTTACTAATTCACCCCTCCACTTT
TRBD2	TRBJ2-5	TRBV12-3/TRBV12-4	many	CASTRGLAGGNRQETQYF	TGTGCCAGCACCCGCGGACTAGCGGGGGGGAACCGTCAAGAGACCCAGTACTTC
.	TRBJ1-2	TRBV19	.	CASSSTGWEGYTF	TGTGCCAGTAGTTCTACAGGGTGGGAAGGCTACACCTTC
.	TRBJ2-3	TRBV25-1	few	CATSERFNVEQYF	TGTGCCACCTCCGAGAGGTTCAATGTAGAGCAGTATTTT
.	TRBJ1-2	TRBV7-2	many	CASSPLARDGYTF	TGTGCCAGCAGCCCGCTGGCCCGCGATGGCTACACCTTC
.	TRBJ1-2	TRBV4-1	few	CASSQDLWVGYTF	TGCGCCAGCAGCCAAGATCTTTGGGTCGGCTACACCTTC
.	TRBJ2-3	TRBV20-1	few	CSAPPHPSTDTQYF	TGCAGTGCCCCGCCTCACCCTAGCACAGATACGCAGTATTTT
TRBD1	TRBJ2-3	TRBV10-2	.	CASSDSDRATDTQYF	TGCGCCAGCAGTGATTCGGACAGGGCGACAGATACGCAGTATTTT
TRBD1	TRBJ2-1	TRBV27	.	CASGTGIRNEQFF	TGTGCCAGCGGGACAGGGATTCGCAATGAGCAGTTCTTC
.	TRBJ2-3	TRBV10-3	many	CAIRKADTQYF	TGTGCCATCAGGAAAGCAGATACGCAGTATTTT
.	TRBJ2-5	TRBV20-1	many	CSASGALQETQYF	TGCAGTGCTAGCGGGGCGTTGCAAGAGACCCAGTACTTC
.	TRBJ2-5	TRBV11-2	few	CASSLSRGYTGIETQYF	TGTGCCAGCAGCTTATCCAGGGGCTACACGGGCATAGAGACCCAGTACTTC
.	TRBJ2-2	TRBV30	few	CAWSVILTGELFF	TGTGCCTGGAGTGTAATACTCACCGGGGAGCTGTTTTTT
.	TRBJ2-5	TRBV24-1	many	CATSGPGRETQYF	TGTGCCACCAGTGGCCCGGGGCGGGAGACCCAGTACTTC
.	TRBJ1-2	TRBV11-2	many	CASSLSSYYGYTF	TGTGCCAGCAGCTTAAGCAGCTACTATGGCTACACCTTC
.	TRBJ1-6	TRBV30	.	CAGDGSYSPLHF	TGTGCCGGGGACGGCTCGTATTCACCCCTCCACTTT
.	TRBJ2-5	TRBV12-3/TRBV12-4	many	CASRTTGTLVTQYF	TGTGCCAGCAGAACCACCGGGACCCTAGTGACCCAGTACTTC
TRBD2	TRBJ2-3	TRBV5-1	many	CASSLAGEGTDTQYF	TGCGCCAGCAGTTTAGCGGGGGAAGGGACAGATACGCAGTATTTT
TRBD1	TRBJ1-1	TRBV7-2	many	CASSFTTGGREAFF	TGTGCCAGCAGCTTCACGACAGGGGGCAGGGAAGCTTTCTTT
.	TRBJ1-6	TRBV7-2	once	CASSFPGMDTNSPLHF	TGTGCCAGCAGCTTTCCGGGTATGGACACTAATTCACCCCTCCACTTT
.	TRBJ1-6	TRBV7-2	many	CASSSVGWDNSPLHF	TGTGCCAGCAGCAGCGTTGGGTGGGACAATTCACCCCTCCACTTT
TRBD2	TRBJ2-1	TRBV5-1	many	CASTGSGGPREQFF	TGCGCCAGCACGGGGAGCGGGGGGCCTAGGGAGCAGTTCTTC
.	TRBJ1-4	TRBV4-2	.	CASSQDVHREEKLFF	TGTGCCAGCAGCCAAGATGTGCATCGGGAGGAAAAACTGTTTTTT
.	TRBJ1-5	TRBV12-3/TRBV12-4	many	CASTLEGLNQPQHF	TGTGCCAGCACTCTTGAGGGACTCAATCAGCCCCAGCATTTT
TRBD1	TRBJ1-2	TRBV7-8	many	CASSRQSGGDGYTF	TGTGCCAGCAGCCGACAGTCAGGGGGCGATGGCTACACCTTC
TRBD1	TRBJ2-3	TRBV10-1	many	CASSGGQGGTDTQYF	TGCGCCAGCAGTGGGGGACAGGGGGGCACAGATACGCAGTATTTT
.	TRBJ1-5	TRBV7-2	once	CASSSNNQPQLF	TGTGCCAGCAGCTCAAACAATCAGCCCCAGCTTTTT
TRBD2	TRBJ2-5	TRBV20-1	many	CSARQVTSGETQYF	TGCAGTGCAAGGCAGGTGACTAGCGGGGAGACCCAGTACTTC
.	TRBJ2-5	TRBV18	many	CASSPLGGQTQYF	TGTGCCAGCTCACCACTGGGGGGCCAGACCCAGTACTTC
TRBD1	TRBJ1-5	TRBV15	few	CATSRSDGTGNNQPQHF	TGTGCCACCAGCAGATCGGACGGGACAGGAAATAATCAGCCCCAGCATTTT
.	TRBJ2-3	TRBV20-1	.	CSARDYGTPSTDTQYF	TGCAGTGCTAGAGATTACGGGACTCCTAGCACAGATACGCAGTATTTT
TRBD1	TRBJ2-7	TRBV7-2	few	CASSKGASYEQYF	TGTGCCAGCAGTAAGGGGGCTTCCTACGAGCAGTACTTC
.	TRBJ1-4	TRBV5-1	few	CASSPEADSTNEKLFF	TGCGCCAGCAGCCCGGAGGCAGATTCAACTAATGAAAAACTGTTTTTT
TRBD1	TRBJ2-4	TRBV10-2	many	CASSEQGADIQYF	TGCGCCAGCAGTGAACAGGGGGCGGACATTCAGTACTTC
.	TRBJ2-5	TRBV12-3/TRBV12-4	many	CASSLGGWGIQTQYF	TGTGCCAGCAGTTTAGGAGGGTGGGGAATACAGACCCAGTACTTC
.	TRBJ2-3	TRBV6-1	few	CASSESYSKTQYF	TGTGCCAGCAGTGAATCATACTCCAAGACGCAGTATTTT
.	TRBJ2-3	TRBV30	many	CAWSEGGGRADTQYF	TGTGCCTGGAGTGAAGGAGGGGGGAGGGCAGATACGCAGTATTTT
.	TRBJ1-4	TRBV7-2	many	CASSLSNSGEKLFF	TGTGCCAGCAGCTTATCGAATTCTGGTGAAAAACTGTTTTTT